This T cell receptor (beta chain) was retrieved from a study of OX40 agonist ivuxolimab in advanced cancers. Across the whole study: Of the participants, 35% to 50% had some prior anti-PD-1, anti-PD-L1 or anti-CTLA-4 therapy, which was allowed. Patients achieving partial responses numbered three: one hepatocellular carcinoma case and two cutaneous melanoma cases. Study-wide results and limits: The expanded peripheral T cells' antigen specificity was not determined.

CDR1 is MDHEN and CDR2 is SYDVKM in the germline V gene. CDR3 length: 14 residues. The V end lost 2 bases, the J end lost 7 bases, and 14 bases lay between the germline ends. The method was immunoSEQ multiplex PCR; TCRdb's version includes in-frame clones alone and lacks a portion of them. The sample gives about 80,000 clones, approximately 83% of which show up once; less than 2.5% is in the top ten. On this clone: Its antigen is currently unknown.

The rearrangement links TRBV28 to TRBJ1-2; the D gene is possibly TRBD1 (6 bases). Sequencing was performed on CD4+ or CD8+ T cells sorted from blood, taken in a trial of the OX40 agonist ivuxolimab. The sequence derives from an adult with an advanced solid tumor such as melanoma, head and neck, liver or kidney cancer. The CDR3 spells CASSLVQGQRGYTF. The CDR3 DNA reads TGTGCCAGCAGTTTAGTGCAGGGGCAACGTGGCTACACCTTC.